This TCR beta chain was captured by sequencing in a study of blood T cells in healthy people across ages. Germline CDR1 is MDHEN and CDR2 is SYDVKM. The J segment lost 5 bases and the V segment lost 7 bases, leaving 7 bases of the junction unmatched. The CDR3 loop spans 13 amino acids. Primed by a sample-barcoded 5' primer and a J-beta primer mix, a second PCR proceeded for about 6 to 12 cycles. A single record per CDR3 protein comes from TCRdb applying MiXCR to the 5' RACE reads. The sample holds some 710,000 distinct CDR3 sequences, roughly 46% seen once. Sequencing was carried out using blood. The clonotype originates from a man older than 75 in good health. V gene TRBV28 combines with J gene TRBJ2-5; 7 bases fit TRBD1. In nucleotides, the CDR3 is TGTGCCAGCACTTCAGGGGGTGAGGAGACCCAGTACTTC. This encodes CASTSGGEETQYF.